One sample yielded the 5 T cell receptor beta chains listed below, sequenced in a study of blood T cells in healthy people across ages. A J-beta primer mix and a sample-barcoded 5' primer were used in a second PCR of roughly 6 to 11 cycles. TCRdb reprocessed the 5' RACE reads via MiXCR and lists one record per CDR3 protein. The repertoire includes over 950,000 distinct CDR3 sequences, around two fifths of them detected once, and 10% to 15% sits in the top ten. Sequencing used blood. These receptors came from a man between 18 and 35 years old in good health.

This clonotype was seen just once. The chain is built from TRBV29-1 and TRBJ2-1; D might be TRBD2 (6 bases). Trimming left V 4 bases short and J 1 base short, with 8 bases between. The germline V gene has CDR1 SQVTM and CDR2 ANQGSEA. The CDR3 sequence is 13 residues long. CDR3 in DNA: TGCAGCGTTGCGGGGAGGTCCTACAATGAGCAGTTCTTC. It yields the protein CSVAGRSYNEQFF.

This clonotype appeared once. The chain is built from TRBV28 and TRBJ2-7; no clear D. In germline, CDR1 is MDHEN, CDR2 SYDVKM. The V end lost 5 bases, the J end lost 10 bases, and 15 bases lay between the germline ends. This CDR3 spans 12 amino acids. The CDR3 region has the DNA TGTGCCAGCAGTCCCTGGGGTTCAGACCAGTACTTC. Translating it yields CASSPWGSDQYF.

The chain recombines TRBV12-3 or TRBV12-4 with TRBJ2-7; 10 nucleotides match TRBD1. V trimming: 7 bases; J trimming: 5 bases; junction bases outside the gene matches: 5. This CDR3 is 13 amino acids long. The CDR3 DNA reads as TGTGCCAGCACCACGACAGGGGGCGACGAGCAGTACTTC. Translating it yields CASTTTGGDEQYF.

The chain is built from TRBV11-2 and TRBJ1-1, with D tentatively TRBD1 (5 bases). The V gene's germline CDR1 is SGHAT and CDR2 FQNNGV. The CDR3 totals 13 residues. Deletions cut 3 bases from V and 11 bases from J, with 16 bases between. The CDR3 reads CASSLGTVSGAFF. The CDR3 nucleotides read TGTGCCAGCAGCTTGGGGACGGTATCAGGGGCTTTCTTT.

This chain uses TRBV27 with TRBJ1-2, with 9 bases matching TRBD1. The CDR3 is 16 residues long. Germline lookup yields CDR1 MNHEY and CDR2 SMNVEV (reference sequence). The V and J ends lost 5 bases and 4 bases, in that order; junction bases with no gene match: 11. The DNA of the CDR3 is TGTGCCAGCAGTCGGACAGGGGAACTCTCTCTCTATGGCTACACCTTC. It is translated as CASSRTGELSLYGYTF.